This T cell receptor (beta chain) was retrieved from a study of blood T cells in healthy people across ages. General observations from the study: The long-lived group displayed more naive CD4+ cells, plus higher diversity, than the aged donors did. Researchers report that TCR beta diversity correlated strongly with naive T cell percentage.

Next came a second PCR, run for about 7 to 12 cycles, which used a sample-barcoded 5' primer along with a J-beta primer mix. A template-switch adaptor containing 12 random nucleotides labeled each cDNA molecule. One entry per CDR3 protein, called by TCRdb with MiXCR from the 5' RACE reads. The sample holds around 1,800,000 distinct CDR3 sequences; 30% to 40% are singletons and the top ten take more than 20%. The study recruited healthy Caucasian donors from Russia who were aged about 6 to 90. This clonotype showed up just a few times. The antigen remains undetermined. Material for sequencing was blood. The TCR sequence derives from a human donor in good health.

The CDR3 bases are TGTGCCAGCAGTCCCCTGACAGGGGTGAAGGGCTACACCTTC. Its translation: CASSPLTGVKGYTF. The V and J genes are TRBV12-3 or TRBV12-4 and TRBJ1-2; 8 bases agree with TRBD1. The V segment lost 5 bases and the J segment 8 bases; nucleotides outside the gene matches: 10. The CDR3 totals 14 residues.